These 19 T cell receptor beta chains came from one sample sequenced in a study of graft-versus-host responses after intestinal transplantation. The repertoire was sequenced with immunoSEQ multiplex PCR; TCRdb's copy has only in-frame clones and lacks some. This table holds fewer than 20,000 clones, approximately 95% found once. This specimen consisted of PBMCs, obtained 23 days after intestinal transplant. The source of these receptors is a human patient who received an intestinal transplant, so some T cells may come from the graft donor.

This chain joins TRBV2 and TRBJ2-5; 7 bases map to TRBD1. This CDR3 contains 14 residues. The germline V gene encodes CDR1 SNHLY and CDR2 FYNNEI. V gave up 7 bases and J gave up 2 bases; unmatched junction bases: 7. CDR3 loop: CASNDRDPQETQYF. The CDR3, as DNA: TGTGCCAGCAACGACAGGGACCCTCAAGAGACCCAGTACTTC.

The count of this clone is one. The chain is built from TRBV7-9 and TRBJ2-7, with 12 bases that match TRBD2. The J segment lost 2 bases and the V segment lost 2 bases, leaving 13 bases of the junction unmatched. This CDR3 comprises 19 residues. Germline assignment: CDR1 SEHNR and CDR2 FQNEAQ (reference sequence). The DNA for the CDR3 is TGTGCCAGCAGCTTACCCCTAGGCGAACTAGCGGGAGGCGCCTACGAGCAGTACTTC. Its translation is CASSLPLGELAGGAYEQYF.

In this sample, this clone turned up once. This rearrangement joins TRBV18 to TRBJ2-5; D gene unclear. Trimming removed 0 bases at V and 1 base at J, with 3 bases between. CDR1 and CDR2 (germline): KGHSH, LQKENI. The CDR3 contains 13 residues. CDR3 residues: CASSPPFQETQYF. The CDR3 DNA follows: TGTGCCAGCTCACCACCGTTCCAAGAGACCCAGTACTTC.

The CDR3 spells CSVVSGSSYNEQFF. The CDR3 bases are TGCAGCGTTGTGAGCGGCAGCTCCTACAATGAGCAGTTCTTC. The chain links TRBV29-1 to TRBJ2-1, with D perhaps matching TRBD2 (5 bases). Trimming stripped 4 bases from V and 0 bases from J, with 10 bases between. Germline V CDR1 and CDR2: SQVTM, ANQGSEA. The CDR3 length is 14 residues.

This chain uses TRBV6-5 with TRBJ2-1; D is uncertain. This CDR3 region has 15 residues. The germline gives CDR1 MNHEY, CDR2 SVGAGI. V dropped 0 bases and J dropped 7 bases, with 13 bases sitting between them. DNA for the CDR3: TGTGCCAGCAGTTACTCCAGCCCTAGGGCTAATGAGCAGTTCTTC. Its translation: CASSYSSPRANEQFF.

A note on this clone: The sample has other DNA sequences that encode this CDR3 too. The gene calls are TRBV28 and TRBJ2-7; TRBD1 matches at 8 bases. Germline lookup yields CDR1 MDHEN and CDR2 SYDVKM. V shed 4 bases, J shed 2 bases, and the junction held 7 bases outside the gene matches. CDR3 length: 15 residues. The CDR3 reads CASSYRGFPPYEQYF. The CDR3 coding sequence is TGTGCCAGCAGTTACAGGGGGTTTCCCCCCTACGAGCAGTACTTC. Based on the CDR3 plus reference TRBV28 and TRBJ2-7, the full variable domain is DVKVTQSSRYLVKRTGEKVFLECVQDMDHENMFWYRQDPGLGLRLIYFSYDVKMKEKGDIPEGYSVSREKKERFSLILESASTNQTSMYLCASSYRGFPPYEQYFGPGTRLTVT.

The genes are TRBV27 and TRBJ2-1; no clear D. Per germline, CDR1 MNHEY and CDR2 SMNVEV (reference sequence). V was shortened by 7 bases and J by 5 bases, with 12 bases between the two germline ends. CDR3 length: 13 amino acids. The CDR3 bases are TGTGCCAGCAAAGACTGGGCAAACAATGAGCAGTTCTTC. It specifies CASKDWANNEQFF.

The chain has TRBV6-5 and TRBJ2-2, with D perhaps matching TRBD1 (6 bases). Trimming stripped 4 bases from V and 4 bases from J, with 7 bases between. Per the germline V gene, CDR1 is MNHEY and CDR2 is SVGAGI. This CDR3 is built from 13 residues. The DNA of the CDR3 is TGTGCCAGCAGTTGGGGGCGCACCGGGGAGCTGTTTTTT. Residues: CASSWGRTGELFF.

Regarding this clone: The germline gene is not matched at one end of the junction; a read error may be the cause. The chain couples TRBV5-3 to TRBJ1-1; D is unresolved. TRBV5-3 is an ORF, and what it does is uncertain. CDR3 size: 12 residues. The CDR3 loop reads CASSSRNTEAFF. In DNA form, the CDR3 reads TGTGCCAGCAGCTCTAGGAACACTGAAGCTTTCTTT.

CDR3: CSVERRTEAFF. The CDR3 bases are TGCAGCGTTGAACGTCGCACTGAAGCTTTCTTT. The gene calls are TRBV29-1 and TRBJ1-1; D is uncertain. The CDR3 runs 11 residues. CDR1 is SQVTM and CDR2 is ANQGSEA in the germline V gene. V was trimmed by 2 bases and J by 4 bases, leaving 5 bases between them.

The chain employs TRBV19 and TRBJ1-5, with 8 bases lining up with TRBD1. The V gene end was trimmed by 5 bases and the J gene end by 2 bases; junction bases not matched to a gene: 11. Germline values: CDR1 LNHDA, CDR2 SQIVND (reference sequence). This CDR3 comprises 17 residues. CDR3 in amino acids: CASSFGQGEVGNQPQHF. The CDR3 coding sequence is TGTGCCAGTAGTTTCGGACAGGGCGAAGTCGGCAATCAGCCCCAGCATTTT. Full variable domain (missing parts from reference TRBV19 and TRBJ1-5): DGGITQSPKYLFRKEGQNVTLSCEQNLNHDAMYWYRQDPGQGLRLIYYSQIVNDFQKGDIAEGYSVSREKKESFPLTVTSAQKNPTAFYLCASSFGQGEVGNQPQHFGDGTRLSIL.

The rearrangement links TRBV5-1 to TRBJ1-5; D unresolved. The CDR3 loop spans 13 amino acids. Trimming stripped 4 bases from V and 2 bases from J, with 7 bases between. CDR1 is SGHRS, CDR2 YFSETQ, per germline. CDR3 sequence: CASSRTGNQPQHF. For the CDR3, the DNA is TGCGCCAGCAGCCGGACTGGCAATCAGCCCCAGCATTTT.

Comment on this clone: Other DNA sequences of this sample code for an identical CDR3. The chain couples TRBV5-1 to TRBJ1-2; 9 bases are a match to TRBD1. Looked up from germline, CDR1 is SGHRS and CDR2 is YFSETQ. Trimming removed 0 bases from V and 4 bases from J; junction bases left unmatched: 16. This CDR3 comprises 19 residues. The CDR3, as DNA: TGCGCCAGCAGCTTGGATGGGGGGCCAAAACAGGGGGCCAGCTATGGCTACACCTTC. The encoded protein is CASSLDGGPKQGASYGYTF.

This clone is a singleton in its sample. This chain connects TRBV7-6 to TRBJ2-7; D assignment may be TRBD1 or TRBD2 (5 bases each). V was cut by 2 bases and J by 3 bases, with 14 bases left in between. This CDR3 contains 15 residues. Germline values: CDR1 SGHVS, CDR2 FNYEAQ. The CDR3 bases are TGTGCCAGCAGCTTATCTATTGGGGGAGACTACGAGCAGTACTTC. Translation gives CASSLSIGGDYEQYF.

The CDR3 here is CASSLAGTSVYTDTQYF. DNA of the CDR3: TGCGCCAGCAGCTTGGCCGGGACTAGCGTATACACAGATACGCAGTATTTT. The chain is built from TRBV5-1 and TRBJ2-3, with 10 nucleotides matching TRBD2. J lost 2 bases, V lost 0 bases, and 6 bases had no gene match. CDR1 is SGHRS, CDR2 YFSETQ, per germline. This CDR3 is 17 amino acids long.

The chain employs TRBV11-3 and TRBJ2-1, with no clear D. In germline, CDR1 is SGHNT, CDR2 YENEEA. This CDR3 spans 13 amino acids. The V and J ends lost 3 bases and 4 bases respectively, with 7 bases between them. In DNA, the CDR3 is TGTGCCAGCAGCTTGGAAGAATACAATGAGCAGTTCTTC. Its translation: CASSLEEYNEQFF.

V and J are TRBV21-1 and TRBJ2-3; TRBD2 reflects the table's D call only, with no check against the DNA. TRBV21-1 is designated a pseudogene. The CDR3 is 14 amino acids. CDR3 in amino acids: CASSNRAFGGAQYF. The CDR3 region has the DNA TGTGCCAGCAGCAATCGGGCCTTCGGGGGGGCGCAGTATTTT.

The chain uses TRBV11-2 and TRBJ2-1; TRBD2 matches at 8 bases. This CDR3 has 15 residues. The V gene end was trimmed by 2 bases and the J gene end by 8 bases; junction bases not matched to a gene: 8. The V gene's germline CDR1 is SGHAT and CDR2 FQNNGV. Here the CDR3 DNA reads TGTGCCAGCAGCTTACACGGGAGGGCCGGCGATGAGCAGTTCTTC. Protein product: CASSLHGRAGDEQFF.

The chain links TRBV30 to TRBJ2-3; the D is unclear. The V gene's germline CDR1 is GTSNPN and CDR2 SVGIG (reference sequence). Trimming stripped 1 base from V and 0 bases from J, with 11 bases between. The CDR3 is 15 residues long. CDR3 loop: CAWSESGISTDTQYF. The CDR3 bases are TGTGCCTGGAGTGAGTCCGGAATTAGCACAGATACGCAGTATTTT.